What follows describes a single T cell receptor beta chain. Antigen: not known. Profiling relied on immunoSEQ multiplex PCR, and the TCRdb table lists in-frame clones only, not all of them. The repertoire holds roughly 60,000 clones, with just over 90% as singletons. Time point indicated: cycle 4 day 1 (C4D1), after five to seven weeks of nivolumab. Each and every patient relapsed after autologous stem cell transplantation, and patients got differing brentuximab vedotin exposure. This sample was included in a study of PD-1 blockade in classical Hodgkin lymphoma. For the study at large: Patients were given intravenous nivolumab, 3 mg/kg, every 2 weeks. Whole-study findings and limits: Prior to therapy, complete responders displayed diversity much like that of newly diagnosed patients. The repertoire differences lack a defined cause, possibly disease activity or prior therapy. A significant rise in TCR diversity was seen by C4D1 for CD4+ cells but not for CD8+ cells.

V shed 0 bases and J 7 bases; nucleotides not matched to a gene: 6. CDR1 and CDR2 from the germline V gene are SGHTA and FQGNSA. The CDR3 loop spans 16 amino acids. This chain connects TRBV7-2 to TRBJ2-1; 10 nucleotides line up with TRBD1. This clonotype was obtained from a human donor with classical Hodgkin lymphoma. Sequencing used peripheral blood mononuclear cells (PBMCs), obtained before the fourth cycle of nivolumab. The CDR3 DNA follows: TGTGCCAGCAGCTTAGCTGTGACAGGGGGCATTAATGAGCAGTTCTTC. The encoded protein is CASSLAVTGGINEQFF.